These 30 T cell receptor beta chains were sequenced from one sample in a study of T-cell reconstitution after alpha-beta-depleted transplantation in children. Molecular barcoding with unique molecular identifiers was used for the TCRbeta library. Using its own MiXCR run on the PCR reads, TCRdb lists one record per CDR3 protein. Of about 580,000 distinct CDR3 sequences in the sample, under 30% are singletons; the top ten hold 13% to 15%. Sequencing used PBMCs, mostly from graft donor cells, obtained 360 days after TCRalphabeta/CD19-depleted stem cell transplant. Receptor source: a boy in the first two years of life who had a stem cell transplant for acute myeloid leukemia, so the T cells may come from the graft donor.

This clonotype was counted only a few times. This chain joins TRBV6-1 and TRBJ2-7, with D perhaps matching TRBD2 (7 bases). Trimming stripped 4 bases from V and 3 bases from J, with 16 bases between. The CDR3 has 15 residues. Germline loops: CDR1 MNHNS, CDR2 SASEGT. For the CDR3, the DNA is TGTGCCAGCAGTGCCGTGGGGGGGGGCGGCTACGAGCAGTACGTC. Its translation is CASSAVGGGGYEQYV.

This clonotype showed up just a few times. This chain links TRBV7-2 with TRBJ2-5; the match to TRBD1 covers 8 bases. Trimming cost V 2 bases and J 1 base; bases outside gene matches: 6. The CDR3 loop spans 16 amino acids. Germline CDR1 and CDR2: SGHTA and FQGNSA. The CDR3 loop is CASSLNRGTAQETQYF. The DNA for the CDR3 is TGTGCCAGCAGCTTAAACAGGGGGACCGCCCAAGAGACCCAGTACTTC. Full variable domain (missing parts from reference TRBV7-2 and TRBJ2-5): GAGVSQSPSNKVTEKGKDVELRCDPISGHTALYWYRQSLGQGLEFLIYFQGNSAPDKSGLPSDRFSAERTGGSVSTLTIQRTQQEDSAVYLCASSLNRGTAQETQYFGPGTRLLVL.

This clonotype was detected many times. The CDR3 loop is CASSPTRNEQFF. Written as DNA, the CDR3 is TGTGCCAGCAGCCCAACTCGTAATGAGCAGTTCTTC. V gene TRBV7-9 combines with J gene TRBJ2-1; D remains unclear. The germline gives CDR1 SEHNR, CDR2 FQNEAQ (reference sequence). Trimming pared 5 bases from V and 7 bases from J, leaving 9 bases between. CDR3 length: 12 amino acids. The entire variable domain, with the rest obtained from reference TRBV7-9 and TRBJ2-1, is as follows: DTGVSQNPRHKITKRGQNVTFRCDPISEHNRLYWYRQTLGQGPEFLTYFQNEAQLEKSRLLSDRFSAERPKGSFSTLEIQRTEQGDSAMYLCASSPTRNEQFFGPGTRLTVL.

This chain links TRBV24-1 with TRBJ2-5; 9 nucleotides line up with TRBD1. Germline V CDR1 and CDR2: KGHDR, SFDVKD. This CDR3 has 17 amino acids. V shed 1 base, J shed 5 bases, and the junction held 10 bases outside the gene matches. Written as DNA, the CDR3 is TGTGCCACCAGTGATTTCGACAGGGGGACAAGGGTGGAGACCCAGTACTTC. Amino acid sequence: CATSDFDRGTRVETQYF.

This clonotype has only a few counts. V gene TRBV20-1 combines with J gene TRBJ1-2; D unresolved. This CDR3 spans 13 amino acids. Germline assignment: CDR1 DFQATT and CDR2 SNEGSKA (reference sequence). Trimming took 7 bases from V and 5 from J, leaving 17 bases between them. The CDR3 here is CSGGMPNLYGYTF. CDR3 nucleotides: TGCAGTGGGGGAATGCCGAACCTTTATGGCTACACCTTC.

This clonotype was seen only a few times. The chain couples TRBV20-1 to TRBJ1-2; D might be TRBD1 (5 bases). V shed 0 bases and J shed 0 bases, with 14 bases lying between them. CDR1 and CDR2 from the germline V gene are DFQATT and SNEGSKA (reference sequence). The CDR3 runs 16 residues. This chain's CDR3 is CSARDYQGTSNYGYTF. The CDR3 DNA is TGCAGTGCTAGAGATTATCAGGGCACCTCTAACTATGGCTACACCTTC.

At least ten counts were recorded for this clonotype. The chain is built from TRBV24-1 and TRBJ2-5; a weak D match, TRBD1 (6 bases). CDR3 length equals 16 residues. Germline-derived CDR1 and CDR2 are KGHDR and SFDVKD. V was trimmed by 1 base and J by 3 bases, leaving 14 bases between them. CDR3 protein: CATSDFGTGNEETQYF. The CDR3 DNA is TGTGCCACCAGTGATTTTGGTACAGGGAATGAAGAGACCCAGTACTTC.

In its sample, this clonotype was seen a few times. CDR3 protein: CSARGRGGFAFF. The CDR3 DNA reads TGCAGTGCTAGGGGCAGGGGCGGATTTGCTTTCTTT. The chain employs TRBV20-1 and TRBJ1-1; D is perhaps TRBD1 (6 bases). Germline CDR1 reads DFQATT; CDR2 reads SNEGSKA (reference sequence). This CDR3 contains 12 residues. Trimming took 3 bases from V and 11 from J, leaving 16 bases between them.

The V call is TRBV6-5, the J call TRBJ1-5; D is unclear. Per the germline V gene, CDR1 is MNHEY and CDR2 is SVGAGI. Trimming shortened V by 6 bases and J by 0 bases, and 9 bases separated the two germline ends. This CDR3 region has 14 residues. CDR3 protein: CASRNRSSNQPQHF. The CDR3 DNA sequence: TGTGCCAGCAGAAACAGATCTAGCAATCAGCCCCAGCATTTT.

The DNA of the CDR3 is TGTGCCAGCAGTTTAGGGGGATACCGCTACGAGCAGTACTTC. This codes for CASSLGGYRYEQYF. The chain uses TRBV12-3 or TRBV12-4 and TRBJ2-7; D remains ambiguous. The V end lost 1 base, the J end lost 3 bases, and 10 bases lay between the germline ends. This CDR3 region has 14 residues.

The chain links TRBV7-9 to TRBJ1-2; D ambiguous. The CDR3 sequence is 11 residues long. The V end was cut by 7 bases, the J end by 2 bases, with 5 bases between. CDR1 is SEHNR, CDR2 FQNEAQ, per germline (reference sequence). The CDR3 here is CASTLNYGYTF. CDR3 sequence (DNA): TGTGCCAGCACCCTAAACTATGGCTACACCTTC. The full variable domain, completed using reference TRBV7-9 and TRBJ1-2, is DTGVSQNPRHKITKRGQNVTFRCDPISEHNRLYWYRQTLGQGPEFLTYFQNEAQLEKSRLLSDRFSAERPKGSFSTLEIQRTEQGDSAMYLCASTLNYGYTFGSGTRLTVV.

V is TRBV6-1 and J is TRBJ1-1, with D uncertain. This CDR3 has 14 amino acids. Trimming removed 4 bases from V and 7 bases from J, with 16 bases in between. The V gene's germline CDR1 is MNHNS and CDR2 SASEGT. DNA for the CDR3: TGTGCCAGCAGTGCACAGCCTACCCGGCGTGAAGCTTTCTTT. It is translated as CASSAQPTRREAFF.

In its sample, this clonotype was seen many times. This rearrangement joins TRBV28 to TRBJ2-3; D is undetermined. CDR3 length: 12 amino acids. V was cut by 4 bases and J by 6 bases, with 8 bases left in between. The V gene's germline CDR1 is MDHEN and CDR2 SYDVKM. The CDR3 nucleotides are TGTGCCAGCAGTTCTGGAAGGGATACGCAGTATTTT. Protein product: CASSSGRDTQYF.

The rearrangement links TRBV20-1 to TRBJ1-6; TRBD1 matches at 7 bases. Looked up from germline, CDR1 is DFQATT and CDR2 is SNEGSKA (reference sequence). The CDR3 runs to 15 residues. The trim removed 1 base at V and 7 bases at J, leaving 7 bases unmatched. The CDR3 region has the DNA TGCAGTGCTAGAGCGAGGGCAGGGGGGAATTCACCCCTCCACTTT. It encodes CSARARAGGNSPLHF.

The sample holds many counts of this clonotype. The CDR3 protein is CASATSGGTEAFF. CDR3 nucleotides: TGCGCCAGCGCCACCTCGGGGGGCACTGAAGCTTTCTTT. The chain has TRBV4-1 and TRBJ1-1; possible D gene TRBD1, 5 bases. Germline V gene lookup returns CDR1 MGHRA and CDR2 YSYEKL. V was pared by 8 bases and J by 4 bases, with 14 bases between. This CDR3 has 13 residues.

This clonotype has at least ten counts. J is TRBJ2-5 and V is TRBV7-7; TRBD1 is a possible D gene (8 bases). The V end was cut by 3 bases, the J end by 4 bases, with 15 bases between. The CDR3 spans 15 residues. Per the germline V gene, CDR1 is SSHAT and CDR2 is FNYEAQ (reference sequence). The CDR3 DNA reads TGTGCCAGCAGCTTGGGGGGGACAGGCGGAGAGACCCAGTACTTC. As protein: CASSLGGTGGETQYF.

This rearrangement joins TRBV7-6 to TRBJ1-1, with 11 bases identical to TRBD1. Looked up from germline, CDR1 is SGHVS and CDR2 is FNYEAQ. V was pared by 2 bases and J by 5 bases, with 4 bases of the junction left unmatched. This CDR3 region has 15 residues. CDR3 protein: CASSLSDRGRTEAFF. The CDR3 DNA follows: TGTGCCAGCAGCTTATCGGACAGGGGGCGAACTGAAGCTTTCTTT. Full variable domain (missing parts from reference TRBV7-6 and TRBJ1-1): GAGVSQSPRYKVTKRGQDVALRCDPISGHVSLYWYRQALGQGPEFLTYFNYEAQQDKSGLPNDRFSAERPEGSISTLTIQRTEQRDSAMYRCASSLSDRGRTEAFFGQGTRLTVV.

This chain uses TRBV9 with TRBJ2-3; tentatively, D is TRBD1 or TRBD2 (6 bases each). Germline CDR1 is SGDLS and CDR2 is YYNGEE. Trimming stripped 1 base from V and 4 bases from J, with 10 bases between. CDR3 length: 14 residues. The CDR3 is CASSVKGGADTQYF. The CDR3, as DNA: TGTGCCAGCAGCGTAAAGGGGGGCGCAGATACGCAGTATTTT.

This clonotype was found many times. This chain links TRBV5-1 with TRBJ2-3, with D possibly being TRBD1 (5 bases). V was pared by 0 bases and J by 0 bases, with 11 bases between. The CDR3 loop spans 16 amino acids. Germline values: CDR1 SGHRS, CDR2 YFSETQ. The CDR3 loop is CASSLVVTASTDTQYF. The DNA for the CDR3 is TGCGCCAGCAGCTTGGTGGTGACAGCGAGCACAGATACGCAGTATTTT. Full variable domain (rest looked up from reference TRBV5-1 and TRBJ2-3): KAGVTQTPRYLIKTRGQQVTLSCSPISGHRSVSWYQQTPGQGLQFLFEYFSETQRNKGNFPGRFSGRQFSNSRSEMNVSTLELGDSALYLCASSLVVTASTDTQYFGPGTRLTVL.

J is TRBJ2-7 and V is TRBV11-2, with D possibly being TRBD2 (5 bases). This CDR3 is built from 15 residues. Germline-derived CDR1 and CDR2 are SGHAT and FQNNGV. The V end lost 3 bases, the J end lost 3 bases, and 15 bases lay between the germline ends. The CDR3 bases are TGTGCCAGCAGCTTCGGTCCGGCGGGCAGCTACGAGCAGTACGTC. It yields the protein CASSFGPAGSYEQYV.

This clonotype was recorded many times. The V gene is TRBV12-3 or TRBV12-4, the J gene TRBJ1-2; tentative D call: TRBD1 (6 bases). V was pared by 6 bases and J by 4 bases, with 12 bases between. CDR3 length equals 13 residues. CDR3: CASSSRGSYGYTF. The CDR3 DNA follows: TGTGCCAGCAGCTCCAGGGGCTCCTATGGCTACACCTTC.

This clonotype has ten or more counts. The V and J genes are TRBV7-2 and TRBJ2-5; the D gene is possibly TRBD1 (5 bases). Germline loops: CDR1 SGHTA, CDR2 FQGNSA. V dropped 2 bases and J dropped 2 bases, with 12 bases sitting between them. The CDR3 is 15 amino acids. This chain's CDR3 is CASSLIGSGQETQYF. DNA for the CDR3: TGTGCCAGCAGCTTAATCGGTTCAGGGCAAGAGACCCAGTACTTC.

The V call is TRBV11-2, the J call TRBJ2-2, with 14 positions matching TRBD2. CDR1 is SGHAT and CDR2 is FQNNGV in the germline V gene. V dropped 5 bases and J dropped 2; count of bases not matched to a gene: 7. This CDR3 is 18 amino acids long. CDR3 residues: CASSLIGLAGGNTGELFF. In DNA form, the CDR3 reads TGTGCCAGCAGCCTTATAGGACTAGCGGGGGGCAACACCGGGGAGCTGTTTTTT.

The rearrangement links TRBV5-8 to TRBJ2-7; 7 bases line up with TRBD1. The CDR3 has 17 residues. J gave up 3 bases and V 3 bases, and 15 bases lay outside the gene matches. Germline V gene lookup returns CDR1 SGHTS and CDR2 YDEGEE. CDR3 sequence: CASSSRGHHHGVYEQYV. The CDR3, as DNA: TGTGCCAGCAGCTCGAGGGGGCACCACCATGGGGTCTACGAGCAGTACGTC.

This clonotype was detected many times. This chain links TRBV29-1 with TRBJ2-4; D gene ambiguous. This CDR3 is 14 amino acids long. Germline V gene data show CDR1 as SQVTM and CDR2 as ANQGSEA. V lost 4 bases and J 3 bases, leaving 13 bases between the germline ends. The CDR3 nucleotides are TGCAGCGTTGGTGAAGGTTCTGGCAAAAACATTCAGTACTTC. Translation gives CSVGEGSGKNIQYF.

This clonotype came up many times. The genes are TRBV20-1 and TRBJ2-2; no reliable D call. This CDR3 has 12 amino acids. Trimming left V 5 bases short and J 5 bases short, with 9 bases between. The germline V gene encodes CDR1 DFQATT and CDR2 SNEGSKA (reference sequence). CDR3 DNA sequence: TGCAGTGCTCCCGCGGAGACCGGGGAGCTGTTTTTT. Its protein product is CSAPAETGELFF.

J is TRBJ2-1 and V is TRBV7-8, with D perhaps TRBD1 or TRBD2 (6 bases each). V lost 5 bases, J lost 4 bases, and 12 bases lay in between. The CDR3 is made up of 14 amino acids. Germline-derived CDR1 and CDR2 are SGHVS and FQNEAQ. CDR3 residues: CASSRGLGYNEQFF. CDR3 bases: TGTGCCAGCAGCCGGGGGCTAGGATACAATGAGCAGTTCTTC.

This clonotype has just a few counts. The V gene is TRBV20-1, the J gene TRBJ2-7, with 7 positions matching TRBD1. The J segment lost 6 bases and the V segment lost 3 bases, leaving 11 bases of the junction unmatched. CDR1 is DFQATT, CDR2 SNEGSKA, per germline (reference sequence). The CDR3 is 14 amino acids. CDR3 DNA sequence: TGCAGTGCTAGCGTGCGACAGGGTTTATTCGAGCAGTACGTC. The encoded protein is CSASVRQGLFEQYV.

This clonotype has only a few counts. The chain uses TRBV10-2 and TRBJ1-2; 9 nucleotides line up with TRBD1. Germline V gives CDR1 WSHSY, CDR2 SAAADI. The CDR3 contains 13 residues. Trimming removed 7 bases from V and 4 bases from J; junction bases left unmatched: 4. The CDR3 reads CASIGTGSYGYTF. In nucleotides, the CDR3 is TGCGCCAGCATCGGGACAGGGAGCTATGGCTACACCTTC.

This clonotype was recorded many times. This rearrangement joins TRBV12-3 or TRBV12-4 to TRBJ1-2; the D is unclear. Trimming cost V 4 bases and J 3 bases, with 3 bases left between them. The CDR3 is made up of 11 amino acids. The CDR3 reads CASSSDYGYTF. DNA of the CDR3: TGTGCCAGCAGTTCGGACTATGGCTACACCTTC.